Reported below is one T cell receptor beta chain. Its target is unknown. Assay: immunoSEQ multiplex PCR; the TCRdb copy retains only in-frame clones and omits some. The sample holds 150,000 or so clones, around 76% seen once. The sample belongs to a study of cytotoxic CD8 clonotypes in ibrutinib-treated CLL. At the level of the study: Outcomes included around 25 partial and 2 complete responses; after median 68 months, approximately 14 stayed remitted and about 12 progressed. Patients gave response samples after a median about eleven months of treatment, range 6 to 36. Mean values per sample were 250,000 to 300,000 productive templates and tens of thousands of productive rearrangements.

Study results and caveats: Sustained-remission and progressing patients' sampling times differed.

The CDR3 has 14 amino acids. Trimming shortened V by 6 bases and J by 0 bases, and 6 bases separated the two germline ends. Germline V lookup: CDR1 SNHLY, CDR2 FYNNEI. The clonotype originates from a human donor with chronic lymphocytic leukemia. The sample in question was PBMCs, obtained after 24 months of ibrutinib treatment. This chain connects TRBV2 to TRBJ2-6; a weak D match, TRBD2 (5 bases). The CDR3 loop reads CASREVSGANVLTF. Written as DNA, the CDR3 is TGTGCCAGCAGGGAGGTCTCTGGGGCCAACGTCCTGACTTTC.